This T cell receptor beta chain was captured by sequencing in a study of T cell responses to AZD1222 COVID-19 vaccine. Overall study results and limits: Unmutated variant regions are reportedly the target of nearly half of TCRs that are spike-specific. Clonal diversity was possibly underestimated; the donors were predominantly white British and more often female. Only a handful of AZD1222 recipients, roughly 6 in all, had baseline seropositivity. Repertoire sampling happened only post peak T cell response.

Germline lookup yields CDR1 WNHNN and CDR2 SYGVQD (reference sequence). The CDR3 extends over 12 amino acids. V shed 6 bases, J shed 4 bases, and the junction held 3 bases outside the gene matches. TCRdb's table, derived via immunoSEQ multiplex PCR, lists solely in-frame clones and lacks some. The table includes under 100,000 clones, approximately 90% detected once. About this clone: Its antigen is undetermined.

This receptor was taken from an adult in good health. This specimen consisted of peripheral blood, obtained on day 0 of MenACWY control vaccination. This chain links TRBV10-1 with TRBJ2-7; TRBD1 matches at 7 bases. CDR3 in DNA: TGCGCCAGCAGCCTGGACAGGTACGAGCAGTACTTC. It encodes CASSLDRYEQYF.